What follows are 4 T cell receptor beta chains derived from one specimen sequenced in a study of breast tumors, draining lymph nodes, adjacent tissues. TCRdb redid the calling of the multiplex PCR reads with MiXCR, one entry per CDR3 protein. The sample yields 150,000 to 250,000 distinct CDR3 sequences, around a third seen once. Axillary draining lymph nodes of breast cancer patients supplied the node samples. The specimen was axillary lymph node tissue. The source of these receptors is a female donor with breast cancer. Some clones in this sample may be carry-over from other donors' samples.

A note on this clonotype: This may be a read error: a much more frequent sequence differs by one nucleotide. The CDR3 coding sequence is TGCAGTGCCCTAGGGTCCGGGAATGAGCCGTTCTTC. This codes for CSALGSGNEPFF. J is TRBJ2-1 and V is TRBV20-1; tentative D call: TRBD2 (5 bases). The CDR3 has 12 residues. In germline, CDR1 is DFQATT, CDR2 SNEGSKA (reference sequence).

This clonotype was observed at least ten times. The CDR3 coding sequence is TGTGCCAGCAGCTTAATATTTTACTACGAGCAGTACTTC. Translated: CASSLIFYYEQYF. The chain couples TRBV5-5 to TRBJ2-7; D unclear. V was cut by 2 bases and J by 3 bases, with 9 bases left in between. The CDR3 totals 13 residues. Germline V lookup: CDR1 SGHKS, CDR2 YYEKEE (reference sequence).

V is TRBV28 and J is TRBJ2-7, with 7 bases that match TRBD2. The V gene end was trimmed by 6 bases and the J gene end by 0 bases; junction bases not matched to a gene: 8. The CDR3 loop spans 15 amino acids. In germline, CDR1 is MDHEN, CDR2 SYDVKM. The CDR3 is CASSPSGEGSYEQYF. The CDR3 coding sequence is TGTGCCAGCAGCCCTTCCGGGGAGGGCTCCTACGAGCAGTACTTC.

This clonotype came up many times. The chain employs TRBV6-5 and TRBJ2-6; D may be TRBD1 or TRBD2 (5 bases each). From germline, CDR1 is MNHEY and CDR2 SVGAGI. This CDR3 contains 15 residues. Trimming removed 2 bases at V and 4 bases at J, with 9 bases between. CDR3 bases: TGTGCCAGCAGTTACATGGGGACGGGGGCCAACGTCCTGACTTTC. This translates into CASSYMGTGANVLTF.